This entry lists 26 T cell receptor beta chains sequenced from one sample in a study of cytomegalovirus exposure and HLA in healthy donors. PCR employed 60 Vbeta and 13 Jbeta primers. The data were produced by immunoSEQ multiplex PCR, yet TCRdb's version contains in-frame clones alone and is incomplete. This table holds about 210,000 clones, about 85% found once. Sequenced sample: PBMCs. Receptor source: a boy younger than 10 in good health and CMV-seronegative.

This chain links TRBV27 with TRBJ1-5; 7 positions agree with TRBD1. The germline V gene has CDR1 MNHEY and CDR2 SMNVEV (reference sequence). CDR3 length: 13 amino acids. J lost 7 bases, V lost 7 bases, and 7 bases had no gene match. The CDR3 DNA is TGTGCCAGCACAGACAGGGCACGGCAGCCCCAGCATTTT. Its protein is CASTDRARQPQHF.

Details on this clone: This CDR3 is also generated by other DNA sequences in the sample. The chain is built from TRBV9 and TRBJ2-2; D may be TRBD2 (6 bases). The CDR3 sequence is 14 residues long. The V end was cut by 5 bases, the J end by 7 bases, with 15 bases between. Per germline, CDR1 SGDLS and CDR2 YYNGEE. The CDR3 here is CASSNSWRGGELFF. DNA for the CDR3: TGTGCCAGCAGTAATTCTTGGCGGGGCGGGGAGCTGTTTTTT.

The chain uses TRBV7-2 and TRBJ2-7, with TRBD2 matching 8 bases. This CDR3 comprises 15 residues. Germline trimming cut 0 bases from V and 0 bases from J; bases unmatched to any gene: 1. Germline CDR1 reads SGHTA; CDR2 reads FQGNSA. In DNA form, the CDR3 reads TGTGCCAGCAGCTTAGCCGGGGGGGACTCCTACGAGCAGTACTTC. This encodes CASSLAGGDSYEQYF.

The CDR3 DNA sequence: TGTGCCAGCAGCAATTGTCGCTTAACGCATTCCCGGGGTGACGGAAACACCATATATTTT. Translated, it gives CASSNCRLTHSRGDGNTIYF. The V and J genes are TRBV21-1 and TRBJ1-3. TRBV21-1 is classified as a pseudogene. The CDR3 extends over 20 amino acids.

The chain uses TRBV28 and TRBJ2-7; 9 nucleotides line up with TRBD2. The junction had 9 bases not matched to a gene; V was cut back by 5 bases and J by 7 bases. The germline gives CDR1 MDHEN, CDR2 SYDVKM. CDR3 length equals 14 residues. Here the CDR3 reads CASSIASGTREQYF. In DNA, the CDR3 is TGTGCCAGCAGTATTGCTAGCGGGACTAGGGAGCAGTACTTC.

CDR3 residues: CASSPSGELFF. CDR3 nucleotides: TGTGCCAGCAGCCCTTCGGGGGAGCTGTTTTTT. V usage is TRBV11-2 and J usage is TRBJ2-2, with D unclear. Per germline, CDR1 SGHAT and CDR2 FQNNGV. This CDR3 has 11 amino acids. V shed 5 bases and J shed 8 bases, with 6 bases lying between them.

The chain couples TRBV19 to TRBJ1-5; TRBD1 might be the D (6 bases). Germline V gene data show CDR1 as LNHDA and CDR2 as SQIVND (reference sequence). The length of the CDR3 is 15 residues. With 10 bases removed from V and 1 base from J, the gap between germline ends came to 17 bases. The CDR3 nucleotides are TGTGCCATCTCTTCTTCCGGGACAAGCAATCAGCCCCAGCATTTT. Its protein is CAISSSGTSNQPQHF.

The V gene is TRBV2, the J gene TRBJ2-3; TRBD2 aligns across 10 bases. The V and J ends lost 7 bases and 0 bases, in that order; junction bases with no gene match: 4. The CDR3 contains 15 residues. Germline values: CDR1 SNHLY, CDR2 FYNNEI. CDR3 loop: CASTSLAGSTDTQYF. The CDR3, as DNA: TGTGCCAGCACGTCACTAGCGGGGAGCACAGATACGCAGTATTTT.

This chain links TRBV6-5 with TRBJ2-1, with 11 bases lining up with TRBD2. Trimming removed 2 bases from V and 12 bases from J; junction bases left unmatched: 12. CDR3 size: 16 residues. Per germline, CDR1 MNHEY and CDR2 SVGAGI. As DNA, the CDR3 is TGTGCCAGCAGTTACGCCGGGGTAGCGGGAGGGCCCTCGCAGTTCTTC. Protein product: CASSYAGVAGGPSQFF.

V gene TRBV28 combines with J gene TRBJ2-5, with D tentatively TRBD1 (6 bases). From germline, CDR1 is MDHEN and CDR2 SYDVKM. The CDR3 sequence is 15 residues long. Trimming took 6 bases from V and 7 from J, leaving 21 bases between them. CDR3 nucleotide sequence: TGTGCCAGCAGCGAACAGGGTCAGAGTAAGGGGACCCAGTACTTC. As protein: CASSEQGQSKGTQYF.

The chain carries TRBV25-1 and TRBJ1-1; no clear D gene. V lost 1 base to trimming and J lost 8 bases, with 14 bases between them. The CDR3 contains 14 residues. CDR1 is MGHDK, CDR2 SYGVNS, per germline. The CDR3 nucleotides are TGTGCCAGCAGTGAATTCGTCGTCGGGAGGGAAGCTTTCTTT. Translating it yields CASSEFVVGREAFF.

V is TRBV19 and J is TRBJ1-2, with a tentative D call TRBD1 (5 bases). This CDR3 contains 14 residues. Germline V lookup: CDR1 LNHDA, CDR2 SQIVND (reference sequence). The V gene lost 7 bases and the J gene lost 0 bases, with 12 bases spanning the gap. This chain's CDR3 is CASTRGLANYGYTF. The CDR3 DNA is TGTGCCAGTACACGGGGGTTAGCTAACTATGGCTACACCTTC.

This chain uses TRBV6-6 with TRBJ1-4; 7 bases map to TRBD1. Trimming removed 6 bases from V and 8 bases from J; junction bases left unmatched: 0. This CDR3 region has 11 residues. In germline, CDR1 is MNHNY, CDR2 SVGAGI (reference sequence). The CDR3, as DNA: TGTGCCAGCAGACAGGGGGAAAAACTGTTTTTT. Its protein is CASRQGEKLFF.

This chain connects TRBV19 to TRBJ2-7; D is possibly TRBD1 (6 bases). Germline V gene lookup returns CDR1 LNHDA and CDR2 SQIVND (reference sequence). Trimming stripped 5 bases from V and 5 bases from J, with 16 bases between. The CDR3 is 14 residues long. CDR3 bases: TGTGCCAGTAGTGCTGGGCAGGGGATGAACGAGCAGTACTTC. Amino acid sequence: CASSAGQGMNEQYF.

Only a few counts were recorded for this clone. The chain is built from TRBV19 and TRBJ1-5; D is perhaps TRBD1 (6 bases). This CDR3 region has 14 residues. The germline V gene encodes CDR1 LNHDA and CDR2 SQIVND (reference sequence). V gave up 1 base and J gave up 8 bases, with 12 bases separating them. CDR3 nucleotide sequence: TGTGCCAGTAGTATAGGGGGGCGGGTGGAGCCCCAGCATTTT. Residues: CASSIGGRVEPQHF.

This rearrangement joins TRBV28 to TRBJ1-1, with TRBD1 identical over 7 bases. V gave up 2 bases and J gave up 8 bases; unmatched junction bases: 14. This CDR3 contains 16 residues. CDR1 and CDR2 from the germline V gene are MDHEN and SYDVKM. The CDR3, as DNA: TGTGCCAGCAGTTTAAGCAGGGGGTTGGCGGGTGCGGAAGCTTTCTTT. It encodes CASSLSRGLAGAEAFF.

The chain couples TRBV9 to TRBJ2-7, with D possibly TRBD1 on 7 matching bases. The CDR3 is 13 amino acids. Trimming cost V 4 bases and J 3 bases, with 11 bases left between them. The germline V gene has CDR1 SGDLS and CDR2 YYNGEE. This CDR3 reads CASSTRDSYEQYF. The CDR3 DNA follows: TGTGCCAGCAGCACGCGGGACAGCTACGAGCAGTACTTC. The variable domain in full, completed from reference TRBV9 and TRBJ2-7, reads DSGVTQTPKHLITATGQRVTLRCSPRSGDLSVYWYQQSLDQGLQFLIQYYNGEERAKGNILERFSAQQFPDLHSELNLSSLELGDSALYFCASSTRDSYEQYFGPGTRLTVT.

This clone has a single count. The genes are TRBV7-9 and TRBJ2-1, with 8 bases aligning to TRBD2. V shed 2 bases and J 0 bases; nucleotides not matched to a gene: 3. CDR3 length equals 16 residues. From germline, CDR1 is SEHNR and CDR2 FQNEAQ (reference sequence). CDR3: CASSLKREPSYNEQFF. The CDR3 DNA is TGTGCCAGCAGCTTAAAGCGGGAGCCCTCCTACAATGAGCAGTTCTTC.

This chain connects TRBV19 to TRBJ1-5; unclear D gene. Per germline, CDR1 LNHDA and CDR2 SQIVND (reference sequence). The germline V and J ends were trimmed by 3 bases and 7 bases, with 19 bases remaining between them. CDR3 size: 16 residues. The CDR3: CASSIGSRAGGQPQHF. CDR3 bases: TGTGCCAGTAGTATTGGGTCGCGGGCCGGAGGACAGCCCCAGCATTTT.

The rearrangement links TRBV6-1 to TRBJ2-1; 12 positions agree with TRBD1. After removal of 6 bases from V and 4 bases from J, the junction contained 1 base not matched to a gene. CDR1 is MNHNS and CDR2 is SASEGT in the germline V gene. The CDR3 is 14 residues long. The CDR3 is CASRGQGAYNEQFF. CDR3 coding DNA: TGTGCCAGCAGGGGACAGGGGGCTTACAATGAGCAGTTCTTC.

About this clone itself: The germline gene is not matched at one end of the junction; a read error may be the cause. The rearrangement joins TRBV30 to TRBJ2-7; D may be TRBD2 (5 bases). The CDR3 extends over 12 amino acids. Germline V CDR1 and CDR2: GTSNPN, SVGIG (reference sequence). The DNA of the CDR3 is TGTGCCTGGAGTCGCGGGTCCTACGAGCGGTACTTC. Translating gives CAWSRGSYERYF.

The J gene is TRBJ1-6, the V gene TRBV2, with 9 bases that match TRBD1. The V gene's germline CDR1 is SNHLY and CDR2 FYNNEI. V was clipped by 6 bases and J by 10 bases; unmatched bases: 10. This CDR3 spans 15 amino acids. The CDR3 protein is CASRTQGAGGSPLHF. The CDR3, as DNA: TGTGCCAGCAGGACACAGGGGGCTGGTGGGTCACCCCTCCACTTT.

This sequence joins TRBV30 and TRBJ2-7; 7 bases are a match to TRBD2. V shed 1 base, J shed 2 bases, and the junction held 5 bases outside the gene matches. This CDR3 comprises 14 residues. CDR1 is GTSNPN and CDR2 is SVGIG in the germline V gene (reference sequence). The CDR3 reads CAWSGGGDAYEQYF. The CDR3 DNA is TGTGCCTGGAGTGGGGGAGGGGACGCCTACGAGCAGTACTTC.

V and J are TRBV14 and TRBJ2-2; no clear D gene. The CDR3 is 17 residues long. Trimming removed 0 bases from V and 4 bases from J, with 15 bases in between. In germline, CDR1 is SGHDN, CDR2 FVKESK. DNA for the CDR3: TGTGCCAGCAGCCAAGATCGGCCGGGTTCGGGCACCGGGGAGCTGTTTTTT. As protein: CASSQDRPGSGTGELFF.

This clone was counted only a few times. V is TRBV5-4 and J is TRBJ1-4; a weak D match, TRBD1 (5 bases). V lost 2 bases to trimming and J lost 8 bases, with 13 bases between them. CDR1 is SGHNT and CDR2 is YYREEE in the germline V gene (reference sequence). The CDR3 spans 14 residues. For the CDR3, the DNA is TGTGCCAGCAGCTTCCCGGGGGAGGAAGAAAAACTGTTTTTT. It codes for CASSFPGEEEKLFF.

The chain uses TRBV28 and TRBJ1-4; TRBD1 might be the D (5 bases). The V and J ends lost 10 bases and 5 bases respectively, with 14 bases between them. The CDR3 has 13 residues. Germline V gene sequence: CDR1 MDHEN, CDR2 SYDVKM. In DNA, the CDR3 is TGTGCCATGGGGGGGAGGGCGAATGAAAAACTGTTTTTT. It codes for CAMGGRANEKLFF.